The sequence of this T cell receptor (beta chain) was determined in a study of T cells in Graves' hyperthyroidism and ophthalmopathy. This clonotype has a count of ten or more. There were TCR beta CDR3 regions amplified from RNA transcripts. During a first-round RT-PCR of the TCR CDR3, the HTBI primer set was used. One entry per CDR3 protein results from TCRdb running MiXCR on the multiplex PCR reads. The table records 490,000 or so distinct CDR3 sequences, around a fifth of them present only once. Sequenced: blood. The clonotype originates from a woman between 70 and 85 years old with Graves' ophthalmopathy.

The CDR3 coding sequence is TGTGCCAGCAGTTTAGGTACGCGGACGGGCACCTCCTACGAGCAGTACTTC. It codes for CASSLGTRTGTSYEQYF. The chain has TRBV28 and TRBJ2-7; no reliable D call. Trimming pared 2 bases from V and 0 bases from J, leaving 17 bases between. The germline V gene has CDR1 MDHEN and CDR2 SYDVKM. CDR3 size: 17 residues.